The 26 T cell receptor beta chains below were found in one sample sequenced in a study of CD8+CD57+ T cells in acquired aplastic anemia. The template used for profiling TCR beta VDJ and CDR3 was genomic DNA. One entry per CDR3 protein results from TCRdb running MiXCR on the reads. Here the sample spans 200,000 to 250,000 distinct CDR3 sequences, about a third being singletons. Sequences were obtained from sorted CD4+, CD8+, or CD8+CD57+ T cells (not recorded which) from PBMCs. The source of these receptors is a human donor in good health, serving as a control.

The chain joins TRBV18 to TRBJ1-6, with 10 bases matching TRBD1. Germline V lookup: CDR1 KGHSH, CDR2 LQKENI. V dropped 3 bases and J dropped 9; count of bases not matched to a gene: 5. The CDR3 is 15 amino acids. As DNA, the CDR3 is TGTGCCAGCTCACCCCAGGGACAGGGGACTTCACCCCTCCACTTT. Translated, it gives CASSPQGQGTSPLHF.

CDR3 in DNA: TGCAGTGCCACCCTCGGACTACCCGAAAACACCGGGGAGCTGTTTTTT. This gives the protein CSATLGLPENTGELFF. The chain carries TRBV20-1 and TRBJ2-2, with D possibly matching TRBD2 (6 bases). Trimming left V 6 bases short and J 2 bases short, with 19 bases between. Germline-derived CDR1 and CDR2 are DFQATT and SNEGSKA (reference sequence). The CDR3 runs to 16 residues.

In this sample, this clonotype turned up a few times. The rearrangement links TRBV30 to TRBJ2-4, with unresolved D. V was clipped by 0 bases and J by 9 bases, with 9 bases between them. The V gene's germline CDR1 is GTSNPN and CDR2 SVGIG (reference sequence). This CDR3 region has 12 residues. The CDR3 reads CAWSVRQSIQYF. In nucleotides, the CDR3 is TGTGCCTGGAGTGTTCGGCAGAGCATTCAGTACTTC.

This chain uses TRBV19 with TRBJ2-5, with D perhaps matching TRBD2 (6 bases). The V end was cut by 2 bases, the J end by 5 bases, with 12 bases between. CDR3 length: 14 residues. Germline values: CDR1 LNHDA, CDR2 SQIVND (reference sequence). CDR3 residues: CASSITGGSETQYF. The CDR3 DNA follows: TGTGCCAGTAGTATAACCGGGGGAAGTGAGACCCAGTACTTC.

Concerning this clonotype itself: A much larger clone lies one base from this, so it may be a read error. V is TRBV9 and J is TRBJ1-2; TRBD1 matches at 7 bases. Germline lookup yields CDR1 SGDLS and CDR2 YYNGEE. The CDR3 is made up of 15 amino acids. The CDR3 sequence is CASSVGQEVQHGHTF. Written as DNA, the CDR3 is TGTGCCAGCAGCGTCGGACAGGAGGTACAACATGGCCACACCTTC.

This clonotype was picked up a small number of times. The V call is TRBV19, the J call TRBJ1-3; D uncertain. Deletions cut 3 bases from V and 0 bases from J, with 3 bases between. The CDR3 loop spans 13 amino acids. Germline V gene data show CDR1 as LNHDA and CDR2 as SQIVND (reference sequence). The CDR3 DNA follows: TGTGCCAGTAGTATGGGCTCTGGAAACACCATATATTTT. Translated: CASSMGSGNTIYF.

This clonotype was detected once. The germline gene is not matched at one end of the junction; a read error may be the cause. This chain links TRBV9 with TRBJ2-1, with unresolved D. The germline gives CDR1 SGDLS, CDR2 YYNGEE. The CDR3 has 13 amino acids. The CDR3 DNA follows: TGTGCCTGCAGCGTCTCGGCTTACAATGAGCAGTTCTTC. Its protein product is CACSVSAYNEQFF. Combining the CDR3 with reference TRBV9 and TRBJ2-1 gives the whole variable domain DSGVTQTPKHLITATGQRVTLRCSPRSGDLSVYWYQQSLDQGLQFLIQYYNGEERAKGNILERFSAQQFPDLHSELNLSSLELGDSALYFCACSVSAYNEQFFGPGTRLTVL.

This clonotype was recorded at least ten times. The gene calls are TRBV2 and TRBJ2-3, with 9 positions matching TRBD2. Germline trimming cut 4 bases from V and 6 bases from J; bases unmatched to any gene: 5. This CDR3 spans 14 amino acids. The germline V gene has CDR1 SNHLY and CDR2 FYNNEI. This CDR3 reads CASSVGRGGDTQYF. The CDR3 nucleotides are TGTGCCAGCAGTGTAGGGCGGGGGGGCGATACGCAGTATTTT.

The V and J genes are TRBV24-1 and TRBJ1-3; D is ambiguous. The CDR3 has 16 amino acids. Deletions cut 4 bases from V and 0 bases from J, with 12 bases between. Germline loops: CDR1 KGHDR, CDR2 SFDVKD. The CDR3: CATSDETPFSGNTIYF. DNA of the CDR3: TGTGCCACCAGTGACGAGACACCTTTCTCTGGAAACACCATATATTTT.

The V and J genes are TRBV6-5 and TRBJ1-1, with 9 bases lining up with TRBD1. CDR3 size: 15 residues. After removal of 5 bases from V and 1 base from J, the junction contained 5 bases not matched to a gene. Germline CDR1 is MNHEY and CDR2 is SVGAGI. The CDR3 sequence is CASSPLDRGNTEAFF. The CDR3, as DNA: TGTGCCAGCAGTCCTTTGGACAGGGGGAACACTGAAGCTTTCTTT.

V and J are TRBV7-2 and TRBJ2-7; TRBD2 aligns across 12 bases. Germline assignment: CDR1 SGHTA and CDR2 FQGNSA. The CDR3 is 15 residues long. Losses at the gene ends were 2 bases for V and 4 bases for J; bases not matched to a gene: 3. In nucleotides, the CDR3 is TGTGCCAGCAGCTTACGGACTAGCGGGGTTTACGAGCAGTACTTC. It encodes CASSLRTSGVYEQYF.

This clonotype appeared many times. The chain is built from TRBV9 and TRBJ1-2; a weak D match, TRBD1 (6 bases). Between the trimmed V and J ends, which lost 4 bases and 1 base, there was a span of 17 bases. The CDR3 length is 16 residues. Germline assignment: CDR1 SGDLS and CDR2 YYNGEE. The CDR3, as DNA: TGTGCCAGCAGCCTAGGAGTAGGACAGCTTAACTATGGCTACACCTTC. This gives the protein CASSLGVGQLNYGYTF.

In this sample, this clonotype turned up once. A much larger clone differs by one base, so this may be a read error. This rearrangement joins TRBV2 to TRBJ2-5; either TRBD1 or TRBD2 may supply D (6 bases each). The germline V gene encodes CDR1 SNHLY and CDR2 FYNNEI. This CDR3 comprises 16 residues. CDR3 residues: CAGSPGGGSYQETQYF. The CDR3 DNA reads as TGTGCCGGCAGCCCCGGGGGCGGTTCCTATCAAGAGACCCAGTACTTC.

This clonotype was found a few times. The chain couples TRBV12-3 or TRBV12-4 to TRBJ2-1; 7 bases match TRBD1. J was trimmed by 2 bases and V by 5 bases; bases with no gene match: 9. The CDR3 is 16 amino acids. CDR3 DNA sequence: TGTGCCAGCAGTGCAAACAGGGGTCGTGCCTACAATGAGCAGTTCTTC. Protein: CASSANRGRAYNEQFF.

The rearrangement links TRBV12-3 or TRBV12-4 to TRBJ2-7; a weak D match, TRBD2 (7 bases). The CDR3 runs to 13 residues. The V end was cut by 9 bases, the J end by 6 bases, with 18 bases between. CDR3: CARLEHGGPEQYF. In nucleotides, the CDR3 is TGTGCCAGACTAGAACACGGGGGGCCCGAGCAGTACTTC.

At least ten counts were recorded for this clonotype. The chain uses TRBV9 and TRBJ2-7; tentatively, D is TRBD1 (5 bases). Trimming took off 4 bases at V and 4 bases at J, with 12 bases between the two ends. Germline V gene data show CDR1 as SGDLS and CDR2 as YYNGEE. This CDR3 has 13 amino acids. The CDR3 loop is CASSPGIAYEQYF. As DNA, the CDR3 is TGTGCCAGCAGCCCAGGGATCGCTTACGAGCAGTACTTC. Supplemented by reference TRBV9 and TRBJ2-7, the full variable domain reads DSGVTQTPKHLITATGQRVTLRCSPRSGDLSVYWYQQSLDQGLQFLIQYYNGEERAKGNILERFSAQQFPDLHSELNLSSLELGDSALYFCASSPGIAYEQYFGPGTRLTVT.

This clonotype was observed at least ten times. CDR3 sequence: CAISPGQGAGAKAGELFF. CDR3 coding DNA: TGTGCCATCAGCCCGGGACAGGGGGCGGGTGCTAAGGCCGGGGAGCTGTTTTTT. The chain recombines TRBV10-3 with TRBJ2-2; the match to TRBD1 covers 12 bases. V lost 6 bases, J lost 6 bases, and 14 bases stayed unmatched. This CDR3 spans 18 amino acids. In germline, CDR1 is ENHRY, CDR2 SYGVKD.

Many counts were recorded for this clonotype. The chain combines TRBV2 with TRBJ2-1; 12 bases map to TRBD1. The V segment lost 3 bases and the J segment 7 bases; nucleotides outside the gene matches: 4. This CDR3 spans 15 amino acids. The germline gives CDR1 SNHLY, CDR2 FYNNEI. The CDR3 spells CASSDGTGGLNEQFF. The CDR3 nucleotides are TGTGCCAGCAGTGACGGGACAGGGGGCTTAAATGAGCAGTTCTTC.

Here the CDR3 DNA reads TGTGCCAGCAGTTACCTCGGGGGGCAGAGCTCTGGGGCCAACGTCCTGACTTTC. Residues: CASSYLGGQSSGANVLTF. The J gene is TRBJ2-6, the V gene TRBV6-2 or TRBV6-3, with D possibly matching TRBD2 (7 bases). V lost 2 bases, J lost 0 bases, and 14 bases lay in between. Germline V gene sequence: CDR1 MNHEY, CDR2 SVGEGT. This CDR3 spans 18 amino acids.

A single count supports this clonotype. The chain joins TRBV10-3 to TRBJ2-7, with 10 bases lining up with TRBD1. V lost 7 bases to trimming and J lost 3 bases; unmatched junction nucleotides: 6. CDR3 length: 14 amino acids. Germline lookup yields CDR1 ENHRY and CDR2 SYGVKD. DNA for the CDR3: TGTGCCATCACCCGGGACAGGGGACTCTACGAGCAGTACTTC. This encodes CAITRDRGLYEQYF.

The J gene is TRBJ1-5, the V gene TRBV19; 9 nucleotides match TRBD1. CDR1 LNHDA and CDR2 SQIVND come from the germline V gene (reference sequence). The ends lost 6 bases at V and 7 bases at J; junction bases unmatched: 7. The CDR3 loop spans 14 amino acids. The CDR3 region is CASRVDRGLQPQHF. In nucleotides, the CDR3 is TGTGCCAGTAGGGTGGACAGGGGTTTACAGCCCCAGCATTTT.

As regards this clonotype: This could be a read error, since a much larger clone is one nucleotide away. The chain carries TRBV5-4 and TRBJ2-7; TRBD2 might be the D (6 bases). Trimming stripped 4 bases from V and 4 bases from J, with 12 bases between. The CDR3 extends over 13 amino acids. Germline lookup yields CDR1 SGHNT and CDR2 YYREEE (reference sequence). The CDR3 loop reads CASSGGTEYEQYF. DNA of the CDR3: TGTGCCAGCAGCGGGGGGACCGAATACGAGCAGTACTTC.

The gene calls are TRBV10-2 and TRBJ2-5, with 7 bases aligning to TRBD2. Trimming cost V 0 bases and J 3 bases; bases outside gene matches: 16. The CDR3 covers 19 residues. Germline-derived CDR1 and CDR2 are WSHSY and SAAADI. The CDR3 DNA reads TGCGCCAGCAGTGAGTCTTTGACTAGCTTCGATTACACCGAAGAGACCCAGTACTTC. This codes for CASSESLTSFDYTEETQYF.

This clonotype was counted between two and nine times. The chain couples TRBV27 to TRBJ2-3; D possibly matches TRBD1 or TRBD2 (5 bases each). The CDR3 runs 15 residues. Germline CDR1 and CDR2: MNHEY and SMNVEV (reference sequence). Trimming took 6 bases from V and 5 from J, leaving 18 bases between them. The DNA of the CDR3 is TGTGCCAGCAGAAGACTGGGACCTGGGGGAGATACGCAGTATTTT. Residues: CASRRLGPGGDTQYF.

For this clonotype: A much larger clone is a single base away; this may be a read error. J is TRBJ2-4 and V is TRBV11-1; D possibly uses TRBD1 or TRBD2 (6 bases each). CDR1 is SGHAT, CDR2 FQDESV, per germline (reference sequence). The CDR3 length is 16 residues. The CDR3 here is CASSSDRELAKNIRYF. The CDR3 nucleotides are TGTGCCAGCAGCTCGGACAGAGAACTAGCCAAAAACATTCGGTACTTC.

Points on this clonotype: This clone may be a read error of a much larger clone one base away. This likely comes from a read error, as the CDR3 has no conserved phenylalanine or tryptophan at its end. The chain recombines TRBV5-4 with TRBJ2-7, with D uncertain. V dropped 0 bases and J dropped 1 base, with 11 bases sitting between them. There are 15 residues in the CDR3. The germline V gene encodes CDR1 SGHNT and CDR2 YYREEE (reference sequence). The CDR3 spells CASSLDGGGSYEQYL. The CDR3 DNA is TGTGCCAGCAGCTTGGACGGCGGCGGATCCTACGAGCAGTACCTC.